A selection of T cell receptor beta chains follows, all from one sample in a study of blood T cell repertoires in COVID-19. Sequenced by immunoSEQ multiplex PCR; TCRdb stores in-frame clones only, minus some. The top ten clones hold about 2.5% of a sample with 60,000 to 95,000 clones, roughly 70% of them seen once. Sample: peripheral blood. The receptors shown here come from a human donor with acute or convalescent COVID-19. The donor label of this sample is uncertain. CDR3s include the opening cysteine and the closing phenylalanine or tryptophan. Each record gives: D gene, J gene, clone size, V gene, CDR3 protein, CDR3 DNA. D genes are given only for firm matches. Some rows have no size entry. The others give once, few or many, or a class for an expanded clone.

D: TRBD1; J: TRBJ1-1; size: NA; V: TRBV6-5; CDR3: CASSYSRTGPNTEAFF; DNA: TGTGCCAGCAGTTACTCCAGGACAGGGCCGAACACTGAAGCTTTCTTT
D: NA; J: TRBJ1-1; size: NA; V: TRBV7-8; CDR3: CASSLVWRGGSNTEAFF; DNA: TGTGCCAGCAGCTTAGTCTGGAGGGGGGGATCGAACACTGAAGCTTTCTTT
D: NA; J: TRBJ1-1; size: NA; V: TRBV14; CDR3: CASSQVGGLTEAFF; DNA: TGTGCCAGCAGCCAAGTGGGGGGGCTCACTGAAGCTTTCTTT
D: NA; J: TRBJ2-7; size: NA; V: TRBV6-2/TRBV6-3; CDR3: CASSRAGMSYEQYF; DNA: TGTGCCAGCAGTCGAGCGGGCATGTCATACGAGCAGTACTTC
D: TRBD2; J: TRBJ2-5; size: NA; V: TRBV10-2; CDR3: CAIATSGDLPLYF; DNA: TGCGCCATCGCGACTAGCGGGGACCTCCCTCTCTACTTC
D: TRBD1; J: TRBJ2-1; size: NA; V: TRBV28; CDR3: CASSFSGQQKNEQFF; DNA: TGTGCCAGCAGTTTTTCGGGACAGCAGAAGAATGAGCAGTTCTTC
D: TRBD2; J: TRBJ2-1; size: NA; V: TRBV7-3; CDR3: CASSAGGLYNEQFF; DNA: TGTGCCAGCAGTGCGGGAGGGCTTTACAATGAGCAGTTCTTC
D: TRBD2; J: TRBJ2-7; size: NA; V: TRBV24-1; CDR3: CATSDPGTSGRGEQYF; DNA: TGTGCCACCAGTGACCCCGGGACTAGCGGGAGAGGCGAGCAGTACTTC
D: TRBD2; J: TRBJ2-1; size: once; V: TRBV5-8; CDR3: CASSFTGTRLEQFF; DNA: TGTGCCAGCAGCTTTACCGGGACTAGGCTTGAGCAGTTCTTC
D: NA; J: TRBJ1-6; size: NA; V: TRBV2; CDR3: CASRGHTYNSPLHF; DNA: TGTGCCAGCAGGGGACATACTTATAATTCACCCCTCCACTTT
D: TRBD2; J: TRBJ2-1; size: NA; V: TRBV24-1; CDR3: CATSAGGRAFHNEQFF; DNA: TGTGCCACCAGTGCTGGCGGGAGGGCCTTCCACAATGAGCAGTTCTTC
D: TRBD2; J: TRBJ2-5; size: NA; V: TRBV7-2; CDR3: CASSSGAAGRWGGTQYF; DNA: TGTGCCAGCAGTTCAGGCGCAGCGGGACGTTGGGGGGGGACCCAGTACTTC
D: NA; J: TRBJ2-3; size: NA; V: TRBV11-3; CDR3: CASSTTRRDTQYF; DNA: TGTGCCAGCAGCACGACCCGGAGGGATACGCAGTATTTT
D: NA; J: TRBJ2-2; size: NA; V: TRBV11-1; CDR3: CASSQTGSTGELFF; DNA: TGTGCCAGCAGCCAAACAGGGAGCACCGGGGAGCTGTTTTTT
D: NA; J: TRBJ1-3; size: few; V: TRBV12-3/TRBV12-4; CDR3: CASDQGSGNTIYF; DNA: TGTGCCAGCGACCAGGGCTCTGGAAACACCATATATTTT
D: NA; J: TRBJ1-2; size: NA; V: TRBV24-1; CDR3: CATSSGSYGYTF; DNA: TGTGCCACCAGTTCGGGGAGCTATGGCTACACCTTC
D: NA; J: TRBJ1-2; size: NA; V: TRBV14; CDR3: CASSQDYSYGYTF; DNA: TGTGCCAGCAGCCAAGACTACAGCTATGGCTACACCTTC
D: TRBD1; J: TRBJ2-1; size: NA; V: TRBV9; CDR3: CASSRGGQGAGEQFF; DNA: TGTGCCAGCAGCCGGGGAGGACAGGGGGCCGGTGAGCAGTTCTTC
D: TRBD2; J: TRBJ2-5; size: NA; V: TRBV5-1; CDR3: CASRSGAGVEETQYF; DNA: TGCGCCAGCAGGAGTGGGGCGGGGGTAGAAGAGACCCAGTACTTC
D: TRBD2; J: TRBJ2-1; size: NA; V: TRBV2; CDR3: CASGREGSINEQFF; DNA: TGTGCCAGCGGGCGGGAGGGGTCCATCAATGAGCAGTTCTTC
D: TRBD1; J: TRBJ1-5; size: few; V: TRBV7-2; CDR3: CASSVNRGGQPQHF; DNA: TGTGCCAGCAGCGTAAACAGGGGGGGTCAGCCCCAGCATTTT
D: NA; J: TRBJ2-1; size: NA; V: TRBV6-1; CDR3: CASSERRNPYNEQFF; DNA: TGTGCCAGCAGTGAACGCAGGAATCCTTACAATGAGCAGTTCTTC
D: NA; J: TRBJ1-4; size: NA; V: TRBV2; CDR3: CASSLEKLFF; DNA: TGTGCCAGCAGTCTTGAAAAACTGTTTTTT
D: NA; J: TRBJ2-7; size: NA; V: TRBV6-6; CDR3: CASSQTGRGSSYEQYF; DNA: TGTGCCAGCAGTCAAACCGGTCGGGGGAGCTCCTACGAGCAGTACTTC
D: NA; J: TRBJ2-5; size: once; V: TRBV25-1; CDR3: CASSEPPARGETQYF; DNA: TGTGCCAGCAGTGAACCCCCGGCTAGAGGGGAGACCCAGTACTTC
D: NA; J: TRBJ2-5; size: NA; V: TRBV5-8; CDR3: CASSLYTRLAETQYF; DNA: TGTGCCAGCAGCTTGTACACCCGCCTAGCCGAGACCCAGTACTTC
D: TRBD2; J: TRBJ2-1; size: NA; V: TRBV28; CDR3: CASSFWTSGSYNEQFF; DNA: TGTGCCAGCAGTTTTTGGACTAGCGGAAGCTACAATGAGCAGTTCTTC
D: TRBD2; J: TRBJ2-5; size: few; V: TRBV11-3; CDR3: CASSFGGGRETQYF; DNA: TGTGCCAGCAGCTTTGGCGGGGGAAGGGAGACCCAGTACTTC
D: NA; J: TRBJ2-2; size: NA; V: TRBV5-6; CDR3: CASSLRRRESGELFF; DNA: TGTGCCAGCAGCTTGCGGCGCAGGGAATCCGGGGAGCTGTTTTTT
D: TRBD2; J: TRBJ2-1; size: NA; V: TRBV19; CDR3: CASISTSGSNEQFF; DNA: TGTGCCAGTATCTCGACTAGCGGGAGCAATGAGCAGTTCTTC
D: NA; J: TRBJ2-5; size: few; V: TRBV27; CDR3: CASRSHVRLETQYF; DNA: TGTGCCAGCAGGTCCCACGTGAGGTTAGAGACCCAGTACTTC
D: NA; J: TRBJ1-2; size: NA; V: TRBV19; CDR3: CASSIVSARYGYTF; DNA: TGTGCCAGTAGTATAGTATCTGCTAGATATGGCTACACCTTC
D: NA; J: TRBJ1-5; size: few; V: TRBV28; CDR3: CASTKELVQPQHF; DNA: TGTGCCAGCACCAAGGAGTTGGTTCAGCCCCAGCATTTT
D: NA; J: TRBJ1-1; size: NA; V: TRBV5-1; CDR3: CASSLRGVGGSVNTEAFF; DNA: TGCGCCAGCAGCTTGCGGGGTGTTGGGGGCTCGGTGAACACTGAAGCTTTCTTT
D: NA; J: TRBJ1-6; size: NA; V: TRBV18; CDR3: CASSPAGVNSPLHF; DNA: TGTGCCAGCTCACCAGCCGGGGTAAATTCACCCCTCCACTTT
D: NA; J: TRBJ1-5; size: NA; V: TRBV28; CDR3: CASSLPDRSQPQHF; DNA: TGTGCCAGCAGTTTACCCGACAGGTCCCAGCCCCAGCATTTT
D: NA; J: TRBJ1-5; size: NA; V: TRBV19; CDR3: CASTGQHNQPQHF; DNA: TGTGCCAGTACTGGGCAGCACAATCAGCCCCAGCATTTT
D: TRBD2; J: TRBJ2-7; size: NA; V: TRBV14; CDR3: CASSRTSGSYEQYF; DNA: TGTGCCAGCAGTAGGACTAGCGGGAGCTACGAGCAGTACTTC
D: TRBD2; J: TRBJ2-3; size: few; V: TRBV11-2; CDR3: CASSLEGAGADTQYF; DNA: TGTGCCAGCAGCTTAGAGGGAGCGGGAGCTGATACGCAGTATTTT
D: NA; J: TRBJ2-2; size: NA; V: TRBV11-2; CDR3: CASTPGQPNTGELFF; DNA: TGTGCCAGCACGCCTGGACAGCCGAACACCGGGGAGCTGTTTTTT
D: TRBD1; J: TRBJ2-1; size: NA; V: TRBV19; CDR3: CASRPGGGEQFF; DNA: TGTGCCAGTAGACCAGGGGGCGGTGAGCAGTTCTTC
D: NA; J: TRBJ2-1; size: NA; V: TRBV6-5; CDR3: CASSYSMAGEYNEQFF; DNA: TGTGCCAGCAGTTACTCTATGGCAGGGGAATACAATGAGCAGTTCTTC
D: NA; J: TRBJ2-7; size: NA; V: TRBV29-1; CDR3: CSVGLDLKGEQYF; DNA: TGCAGCGTTGGACTAGATCTCAAGGGGGAGCAGTACTTC
D: NA; J: TRBJ1-4; size: NA; V: TRBV7-4; CDR3: CAPNFGGGATNEKLFF; DNA: TGTGCCCCTAACTTTGGGGGCGGAGCAACTAATGAAAAACTGTTTTTT
D: TRBD1; J: TRBJ1-2; size: NA; V: TRBV28; CDR3: CASSSDRGVFGYTF; DNA: TGTGCCAGCAGTTCGGACAGGGGGGTTTTTGGCTACACCTTC
D: TRBD2; J: TRBJ2-2; size: NA; V: TRBV13; CDR3: CASRSKRVASGRAGTGELFF; DNA: TGTGCCAGCAGATCAAAGCGGGTAGCAAGCGGGAGGGCCGGGACCGGGGAGCTGTTTTTT